The next 31 T cell receptor beta chains were all read from a single sample in a study of OX40 agonist ivuxolimab in advanced cancers. Repertoires were generated with immunoSEQ multiplex PCR, while TCRdb's copy carries only in-frame clones and drops some. The sample includes about 88,000 clones, approximately 85% seen only once; the top ten take approximately 0.22%. The sequencing used CD4+ or CD8+ T cells sorted from blood, collected in a trial of the OX40 agonist ivuxolimab. These receptors were collected from an adult with an advanced solid tumor such as melanoma, head and neck, liver or kidney cancer.

As DNA, the CDR3 is TGTGCCAGCAGTTGGAGCGGGGATAGCACAGATACGCAGTATTTT. Protein: CASSWSGDSTDTQYF. This rearrangement joins TRBV28 to TRBJ2-3; 7 bases line up with TRBD2. Unmatched junction bases numbered 4, after V lost 4 bases and J lost 0 bases. This CDR3 comprises 15 residues. Germline-derived CDR1 and CDR2 are MDHEN and SYDVKM.

This clone was observed a single time. V gene TRBV4-2 combines with J gene TRBJ2-2; 8 bases align to TRBD2. After removal of 4 bases from V and 2 bases from J, the junction contained 9 bases not matched to a gene. The CDR3 loop spans 17 amino acids. Germline V gene sequence: CDR1 LGHNA, CDR2 YNFKEQ. DNA for the CDR3: TGTGCCAGCAGCCGTAGGAGCGGGAGAGTAAACACCGGGGAGCTGTTTTTT. Protein: CASSRRSGRVNTGELFF.

The gene calls are TRBV21-1 and TRBJ1-2. TRBV21-1 is tagged as a pseudogene. The CDR3 loop spans 11 amino acids. CDR3 DNA: TGTGCCAGCAGCAAGGTCTATGGCTACACCTTC. It translates to CASSKVYGYTF.

The chain is built from TRBV28 and TRBJ2-5; TRBD2 agrees at 12 bases. The CDR3 covers 14 residues. Germline-derived CDR1 and CDR2 are MDHEN and SYDVKM. The V segment lost 6 bases and the J segment 6 bases; nucleotides outside the gene matches: 5. The CDR3 sequence: CASRRTSGAKTQYF. CDR3 DNA sequence: TGTGCCAGCAGACGGACTAGCGGGGCCAAGACCCAGTACTTC.

The V and J genes are TRBV4-3 and TRBJ2-3, with TRBD1 identical over 9 bases. V trimming: 3 bases; J trimming: 5 bases; junction bases outside the gene matches: 9. Looked up from germline, CDR1 is LGHNA and CDR2 is YSLEER. This CDR3 is built from 16 residues. CDR3: CASSQDRDRAVDTQYF. Here the CDR3 DNA reads TGCGCCAGCAGCCAGGATAGGGACAGGGCGGTAGATACGCAGTATTTT.

This clone was detected only a few times. The gene calls are TRBV5-1 and TRBJ1-2; no definite D call. In germline, CDR1 is SGHRS, CDR2 YFSETQ. Between the trimmed V and J ends, which lost 4 bases and 3 bases, there was a span of 10 bases. The CDR3 has 13 residues. The CDR3 DNA reads TGCGCCAGCAGCCAGCGGAGTGACTATGGCTACACCTTC. It specifies CASSQRSDYGYTF.

This clone was found once. The rearrangement links TRBV4-1 to TRBJ1-5, with 9 bases lining up with TRBD1. With V trimmed by 10 bases and J by 7 bases, 20 bases remained unmatched. The CDR3 length is 17 residues. Germline CDR1 reads MGHRA; CDR2 reads YSYEKL. CDR3 nucleotide sequence: TGCGCCACCGGGACAGGGCACAGTCCTTTCCGGCACCAGCCCCAGCATTTT. This sequence encodes CATGTGHSPFRHQPQHF.

The rearrangement joins TRBV12-5 to TRBJ2-7; 12 nucleotides match TRBD2. With 1 base clipped from V and 1 base from J, the junction kept 5 bases outside the gene matches. Germline CDR1 LGHNT, CDR2 FRNRAP. There are 17 residues in the CDR3. The CDR3 is CASGLDLAGGRSYEQYF. The CDR3, as DNA: TGTGCTAGTGGTTTGGACCTAGCGGGAGGGCGTTCCTACGAGCAGTACTTC.

This clone was observed a few times. The chain carries TRBV6-6 and TRBJ1-2; TRBD1 matches at 9 bases. Losses at the gene ends were 1 base for V and 8 bases for J; bases not matched to a gene: 5. The length of the CDR3 is 14 residues. The germline CDR1 and CDR2 sequences are MNHNY and SVGAGI (reference sequence). CDR3 sequence: CASSYLGQGEGYTF. The DNA of the CDR3 is TGTGCCAGCAGTTACTTGGGACAGGGAGAAGGCTACACCTTC.

The V gene is TRBV6-1, the J gene TRBJ1-4, with 7 nucleotides matching TRBD1. CDR1 is MNHNS, CDR2 SASEGT, per germline. V lost 5 bases and J lost 4; bases outside the gene matches: 4. This CDR3 is built from 14 residues. This chain's CDR3 is CASSKSGGNEKLFF. The DNA for the CDR3 is TGTGCCAGCAGTAAATCAGGGGGTAATGAAAAACTGTTTTTT.

V usage is TRBV28 and J usage is TRBJ2-7; 8 bases are shared with TRBD1. Germline values: CDR1 MDHEN, CDR2 SYDVKM. The V gene end was trimmed by 5 bases and the J gene end by 5 bases; junction bases not matched to a gene: 2. The CDR3 has 12 amino acids. CDR3 nucleotides: TGTGCCAGCAGTCCGACAGGGGACGAGCAGTACGTC. Its translation is CASSPTGDEQYV.

The chain couples TRBV21-1 to TRBJ2-3. TRBV21-1 is described as a pseudogene. The CDR3 loop spans 15 amino acids. CDR3 sequence: CASSTYTPSTDTQYF. Written as DNA, the CDR3 is TGTGCCAGCAGCACCTACACCCCCAGCACAGATACGCAGTATTTT.

This chain uses TRBV21-1 with TRBJ2-1; the table calls TRBD2, which could not be checked here. TRBV21-1 is marked as a pseudogene. The CDR3 extends over 19 amino acids. CDR3 DNA sequence: TGTGCCAGCAGCAGAGGGACTAGCGGGAGGGCCGCGTACTACAATGAGCAGTTCTTC. This translates into CASSRGTSGRAAYYNEQFF.

The CDR3 region is CSVVGDQYYGYTF. DNA of the CDR3: TGCAGCGTTGTGGGGGATCAGTACTATGGCTACACCTTC. The chain combines TRBV29-1 with TRBJ1-2; D perhaps matches TRBD1 (5 bases). The V gene's germline CDR1 is SQVTM and CDR2 ANQGSEA. The CDR3 consists of 13 residues. V was shortened by 4 bases and J by 3 bases, with 12 bases between the two germline ends.

The rearrangement joins TRBV5-8 to TRBJ1-1, with D hard to call. V was cut by 0 bases and J by 5 bases, with 8 bases left in between. Germline V gene data show CDR1 as SGHTS and CDR2 as YDEGEE. The CDR3 runs 13 residues. The CDR3 region has the DNA TGTGCCAGCAGCTTGGTGAGTGGTACTGAAGCTTTCTTT. It yields the protein CASSLVSGTEAFF.

The chain carries TRBV5-1 and TRBJ2-5, with 12 bases matching TRBD2. Germline lookup yields CDR1 SGHRS and CDR2 YFSETQ. V shed 5 bases and J 1 base; nucleotides not matched to a gene: 6. The CDR3 runs 16 residues. CDR3 protein: CASSTSGGLTQETQYF. CDR3 bases: TGCGCCAGCAGTACTAGCGGGGGGTTGACCCAAGAGACCCAGTACTTC.

J is TRBJ2-3 and V is TRBV5-6; 11 nucleotides line up with TRBD2. The germline V gene encodes CDR1 SGHDT and CDR2 YYEEEE. V shed 1 base and J 2 bases; nucleotides not matched to a gene: 6. The CDR3 runs to 17 residues. CDR3: CASSLSSGGAYTDTQYF. The CDR3 nucleotides are TGTGCCAGCAGCTTGAGTAGCGGGGGGGCCTACACAGATACGCAGTATTTT.

The chain joins TRBV9 to TRBJ2-5; TRBD2 matches 9 bases. This CDR3 is built from 16 residues. Germline trimming cut 3 bases from V and 1 base from J; bases unmatched to any gene: 7. CDR1 is SGDLS, CDR2 YYNGEE, per germline. Here the CDR3 reads CASSESGGRRQETQYF. CDR3 bases: TGTGCCAGCAGCGAAAGCGGGGGGCGTCGCCAAGAGACCCAGTACTTC.

Only one count was recorded for this clone. The chain's CDR3 is CARNTWACGEQFF. The CDR3 DNA sequence: TGTGCCAGAAACACCTGGGCTTGCGGTGAGCAGTTCTTC. The chain uses TRBV5-3 and TRBJ2-1; no definite D call. TRBV5-3 is sorted into the ORF group, with uncertain function. V was trimmed by 6 bases and J by 9 bases, leaving 16 bases between them. This CDR3 is built from 13 residues.

This clone has a single count. The chain joins TRBV6-1 to TRBJ2-3, with D uncertain. Deletions cut 4 bases from V and 1 base from J, with 6 bases between. This CDR3 region has 13 residues. CDR1 is MNHNS, CDR2 SASEGT, per germline. As DNA, the CDR3 is TGTGCCAGCAGTGGACCGGGCACAGATACGCAGTATTTT. Amino acids: CASSGPGTDTQYF.

The V call is TRBV9, the J call TRBJ2-7; D is ambiguous. The germline V gene has CDR1 SGDLS and CDR2 YYNGEE. V gave up 0 bases and J gave up 7 bases, with 11 bases separating them. This CDR3 comprises 13 residues. CDR3 nucleotides: TGTGCCAGCAGCGTAGGGGCAGCAGGAGAGCAGTACTTC. The encoded protein is CASSVGAAGEQYF.

J is TRBJ2-3 and V is TRBV10-3; a possible D gene is TRBD2 (6 bases). Germline CDR1 reads ENHRY; CDR2 reads SYGVKD. The CDR3 totals 14 residues. V lost 3 bases and J lost 3, with 10 bases in between. The CDR3, as DNA: TGTGCCATCAGTGACGGGAGAGTAACAGATACGCAGTATTTT. Translated, it gives CAISDGRVTDTQYF.

This clone was seen just once. The chain combines TRBV28 with TRBJ1-1, with unresolved D. Trimming took 5 bases from V and 11 from J, leaving 18 bases between them. Germline assignment: CDR1 MDHEN and CDR2 SYDVKM. The CDR3 totals 13 residues. In nucleotides, the CDR3 is TGTGCCAGCAGTCCGCCTACAATGGGGTTTGCTTTCTTT. Amino acids: CASSPPTMGFAFF.

DNA for the CDR3: TGTGCCAGTAGTAAGCGGGACAGCTCCTACGAGCAGTACTTC. As protein: CASSKRDSSYEQYF. The chain couples TRBV19 to TRBJ2-7; perhaps D is TRBD1 or TRBD2 (7 bases each). CDR1 is LNHDA, CDR2 SQIVND, per germline (reference sequence). Trimming stripped 4 bases from V and 0 bases from J, with 10 bases between. This CDR3 comprises 14 residues.

The chain carries TRBV9 and TRBJ1-5; perhaps TRBD1 as D (5 bases). Germline V CDR1 and CDR2: SGDLS, YYNGEE. Trimming removed 4 bases from V and 5 bases from J, with 13 bases in between. CDR3 length: 14 amino acids. The CDR3 coding sequence is TGTGCCAGCAGCACGGGAGTAGGGGATCAGCCCCAGCATTTT. Translation gives CASSTGVGDQPQHF.

This rearrangement joins TRBV7-9 to TRBJ2-2; no definite D call. Germline V gene data show CDR1 as SEHNR and CDR2 as FQNEAQ (reference sequence). CDR3 size: 13 residues. V lost 3 bases to trimming and J lost 6 bases, with 8 bases between them. The DNA for the CDR3 is TGTGCCAGCAGCTTTAGCCTAGCCGGGGAGCTGTTTTTT. Encoded protein: CASSFSLAGELFF.

Only one count was recorded for this clone. The chain couples TRBV5-4 to TRBJ2-6; D may match TRBD1 or TRBD2 (5 bases each). The CDR3 contains 14 residues. Germline V CDR1 and CDR2: SGHNT, YYREEE (reference sequence). Trimming pared 6 bases from V and 1 base from J, leaving 8 bases between. The CDR3 DNA sequence: TGTGCCAGCATGGGGGAATCTGGGGCCAACGTCCTGACTTTC. Translation: CASMGESGANVLTF.

V is TRBV2 and J is TRBJ1-2, with D hard to call. CDR1 and CDR2 (germline): SNHLY, FYNNEI. The CDR3 runs to 15 residues. The V gene lost 7 bases and the J gene lost 4 bases, with 19 bases spanning the gap. The CDR3 DNA reads TGTGCCAGCAAAGAAGTACGGAACGCGGGCTATGGCTACACCTTC. It codes for CASKEVRNAGYGYTF.

The CDR3 coding sequence is TGCGCCAGCAGCTTGGGACAGGAAAACACAGATACGCAGTATTTT. It codes for CASSLGQENTDTQYF. This chain connects TRBV5-1 to TRBJ2-3, with D maybe TRBD1 (6 bases). CDR1 and CDR2 (germline): SGHRS, YFSETQ. CDR3 size: 15 residues. Trimming shortened V by 0 bases and J by 2 bases, and 10 bases separated the two germline ends.

The rearrangement uses TRBV2 and TRBJ2-7, with TRBD2 matching over 10 bases. CDR3 size: 16 residues. The V gene's germline CDR1 is SNHLY and CDR2 FYNNEI. The trim removed 8 bases at V and 6 bases at J, leaving 16 bases unmatched. CDR3 amino acids: CASLVEGGLAGVEQYV. CDR3 sequence (DNA): TGTGCCAGCCTCGTCGAGGGGGGGCTAGCGGGGGTCGAGCAGTACGTC.

The J gene is TRBJ1-2, the V gene TRBV27; no firm D call. In germline, CDR1 is MNHEY, CDR2 SMNVEV (reference sequence). CDR3 length: 13 amino acids. V was trimmed by 5 bases and J by 2 bases, leaving 9 bases between them. CDR3 sequence reads: CASSAIYNYGYTF. The CDR3 coding sequence is TGTGCCAGCAGTGCCATCTACAACTATGGCTACACCTTC.